These T cell receptor beta chains were read from a single sample in a study of blood T cell repertoires in COVID-19. Here immunoSEQ multiplex PCR was the method, and the copy in TCRdb shows in-frame clones only, minus some. This sample has over 250,000 clones, with approximately 92% found just once. Material: PBMCs or T cells enriched from blood (not recorded which). These receptors all come from a woman aged 25 to 45 who had recovered from COVID-19. Each CDR3 is given with its conserved first and last residue. The D gene is left open where the match is weak. A clone size is listed for some rows: how often the clone was seen (once, few, many), or a class if it is expanded.

NA,TRBV30,14,TRBJ1-1,NA,CAWSHGQSGTEAFF,TGTGCCTGGAGCCACGGTCAATCGGGCACTGAAGCTTTCTTT
NA,TRBV7-3,13,TRBJ2-1,NA,CASSASPGYEQFF,TGTGCCAGCAGCGCATCCCCAGGGTACGAGCAGTTCTTC
NA,TRBV7-2,14,TRBJ2-2,NA,CASSQGPNTGELFF,TGTGCCAGCAGCCAGGGTCCGAACACCGGGGAGCTGTTTTTT
TRBD2,TRBV11-3,18,TRBJ2-2,NA,CASSLGTSGPTDTGELFF,TGTGCCAGCAGCTTAGGGACTAGCGGGCCGACTGACACCGGGGAGCTGTTTTTT
NA,TRBV28,17,TRBJ2-6,NA,CASCSTSLALGANVLTF,TGTGCCAGCTGCTCTACCTCCCTTGCTCTGGGGGCCAACGTCCTGACTTTC
TRBD1,TRBV19,17,TRBJ1-4,few,CASSLDRGGRSNEKLFF,TGTGCCAGTAGCCTCGACAGGGGAGGACGTTCGAATGAAAAACTGTTTTTT
NA,TRBV4-1,17,TRBJ1-4,NA,CASSPLFYRENTEKLFF,TGCGCCAGCAGCCCCTTATTTTACAGGGAGAATACTGAAAAACTGTTTTTT
TRBD1,TRBV7-6,15,TRBJ2-7,NA,CASSLVGTGGGEQYF,TGTGCCAGCAGCTTAGTCGGGACAGGGGGCGGCGAGCAGTACTTC
TRBD1,TRBV3-1/TRBV3-2,13,TRBJ1-3,NA,CASSLDRVHTIYF,TGTGCCAGCAGCCTTGACAGGGTGCACACCATATATTTT
NA,TRBV29-1,13,TRBJ1-5,NA,CSVGEAGTWPQHF,TGCAGCGTTGGGGAGGCAGGCACGTGGCCCCAGCATTTT